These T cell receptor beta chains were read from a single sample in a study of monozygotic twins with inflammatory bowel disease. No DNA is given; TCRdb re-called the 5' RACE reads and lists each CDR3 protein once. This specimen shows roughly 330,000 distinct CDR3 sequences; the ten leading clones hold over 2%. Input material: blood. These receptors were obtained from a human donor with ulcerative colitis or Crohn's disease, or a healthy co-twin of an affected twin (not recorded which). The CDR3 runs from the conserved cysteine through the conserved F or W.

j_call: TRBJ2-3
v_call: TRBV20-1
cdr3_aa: CSASDREVTDTQYF

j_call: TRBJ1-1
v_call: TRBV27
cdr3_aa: CASSISGGPGALFF

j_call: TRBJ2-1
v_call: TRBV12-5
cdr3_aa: CASGGYRGIGEQFF

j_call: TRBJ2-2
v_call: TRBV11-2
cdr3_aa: CASSLAFLAGGGELFF

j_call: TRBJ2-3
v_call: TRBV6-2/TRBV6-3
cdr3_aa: CASSYTGGGDTQYF

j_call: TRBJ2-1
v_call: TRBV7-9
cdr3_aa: CASSPPASNEQFF

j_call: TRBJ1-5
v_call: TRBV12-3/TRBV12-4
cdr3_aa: CASSLRTSNQPQHF

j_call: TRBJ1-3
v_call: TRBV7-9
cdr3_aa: CASSPQGDSGNTIYF

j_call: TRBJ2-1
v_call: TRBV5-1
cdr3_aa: CASSLGGAAREFF

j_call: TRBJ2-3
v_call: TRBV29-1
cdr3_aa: CSVTLPDTQYF

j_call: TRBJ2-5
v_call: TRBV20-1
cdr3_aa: CSATGTDQETQYF

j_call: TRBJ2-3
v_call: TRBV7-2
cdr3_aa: CASSSSRLRAPDTQYF

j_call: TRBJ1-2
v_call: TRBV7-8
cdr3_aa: CASSLSRTAYGYTF

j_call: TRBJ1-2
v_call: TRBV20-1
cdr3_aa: CSARDSSRDRGYGYTF

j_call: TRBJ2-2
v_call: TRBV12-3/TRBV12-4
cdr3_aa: CASSVRGRAGELFF

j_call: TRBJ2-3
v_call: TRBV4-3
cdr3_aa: CASSQRLVTDTQYF

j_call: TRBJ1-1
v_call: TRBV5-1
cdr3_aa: CASSLATLNTEAFF

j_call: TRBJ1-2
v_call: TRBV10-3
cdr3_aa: CAISEDRSSDGYTF

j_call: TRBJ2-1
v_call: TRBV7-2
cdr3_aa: CASSLGTAHTDEQFF

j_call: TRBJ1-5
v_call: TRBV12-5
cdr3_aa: CASGLVDAGQNQPQHF

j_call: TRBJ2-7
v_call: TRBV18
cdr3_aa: CASSLPERALPYEQYF

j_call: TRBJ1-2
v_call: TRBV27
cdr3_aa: CASSRSTDRANYGYTF

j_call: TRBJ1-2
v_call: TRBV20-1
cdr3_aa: CSASPQNYGYTF

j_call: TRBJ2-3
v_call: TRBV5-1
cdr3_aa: CASSLSYRGDTQYF

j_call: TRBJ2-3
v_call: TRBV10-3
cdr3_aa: CAISDVTDTQYF

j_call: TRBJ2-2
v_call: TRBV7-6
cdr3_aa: CAISFSDEGGELFF

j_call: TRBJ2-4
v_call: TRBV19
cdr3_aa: CASSISISKNIQYF

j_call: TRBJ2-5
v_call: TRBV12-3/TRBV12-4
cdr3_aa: CASTGQETQYF

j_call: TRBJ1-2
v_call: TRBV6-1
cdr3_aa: CASSATAANYGYTF

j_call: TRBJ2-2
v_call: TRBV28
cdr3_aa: CASSLRGGELFF

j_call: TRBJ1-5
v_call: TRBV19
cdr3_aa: CASKTGTEGNQPQHF

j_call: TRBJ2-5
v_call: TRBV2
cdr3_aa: CASSDLLAGETQYF

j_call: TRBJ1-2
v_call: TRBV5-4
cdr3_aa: CASSFGWGSTYGYTF

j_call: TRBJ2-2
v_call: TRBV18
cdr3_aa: CASSPISSGTANTGELFF

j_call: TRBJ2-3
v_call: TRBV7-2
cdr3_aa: CASSLASLYTDTQYF

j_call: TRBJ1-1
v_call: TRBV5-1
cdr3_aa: CASSLSGTQAFF

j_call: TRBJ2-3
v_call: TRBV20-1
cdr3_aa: CSARDSRLAHTDTQYF

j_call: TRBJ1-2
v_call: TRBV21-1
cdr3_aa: CASPGSHGNYGYTF

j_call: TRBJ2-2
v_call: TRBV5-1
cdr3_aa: CASSSTAGELFF

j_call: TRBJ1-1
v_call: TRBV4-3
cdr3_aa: CASSQDAGREAFF

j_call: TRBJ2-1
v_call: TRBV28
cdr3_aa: CASSFVSVAGGVGEQFF

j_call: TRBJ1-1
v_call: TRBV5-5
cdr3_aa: CASSYPGQVNTEAFF

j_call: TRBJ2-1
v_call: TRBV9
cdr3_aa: CASSETPFYNEQFF

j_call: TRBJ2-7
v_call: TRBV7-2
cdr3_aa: CASSSLDWNEQYF

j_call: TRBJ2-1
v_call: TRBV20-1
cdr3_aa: CSARDLVGQGNNEQFF

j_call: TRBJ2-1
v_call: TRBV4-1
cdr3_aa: CTSTLGLAGKNEQFF

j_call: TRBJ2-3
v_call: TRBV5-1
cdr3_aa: CASSFSQEDTQYF

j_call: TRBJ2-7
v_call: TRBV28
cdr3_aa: CASSFPSGYEQYF

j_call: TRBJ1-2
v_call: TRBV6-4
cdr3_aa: CASSDSGTGDGYTF

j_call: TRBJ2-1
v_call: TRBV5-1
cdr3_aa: CASSLGEVEQFF

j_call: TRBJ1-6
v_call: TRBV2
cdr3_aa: CASSVGGAGNSPLHF

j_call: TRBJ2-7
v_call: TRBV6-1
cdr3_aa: CASSLQGVGASYEQYF

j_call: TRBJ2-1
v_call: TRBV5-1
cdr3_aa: CASSPTPYNEQFF

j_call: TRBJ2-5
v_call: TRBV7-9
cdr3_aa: CASSLRTSGQETQYF

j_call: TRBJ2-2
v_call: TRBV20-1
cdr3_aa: CSGREEGLGELFF